A single TCR beta chain is shown here with its context. Its target is not known. The TCR beta library used iRepertoire HTBI primers with Arm-PCR amplification of CDR3. Via MiXCR, TCRdb re-called the multiplex PCR reads, giving one row per CDR3 protein. The sample carries 700,000 or so distinct CDR3 sequences, 30% recorded once. The time point: persistent/refractory GD, antithyroid drugs over 5 years with positive TRAb. Isolated PBMC RNA provided the starting material for the TCR library. Clinicians diagnosed Graves' disease using American Thyroid Association guidelines. Tubes containing EDTA received about 9.7 milliliters of drawn peripheral blood. Germline V gene lookup returns CDR1 MDHEN and CDR2 SYDVKM. The CDR3 is 15 amino acids. V gave up 5 bases and J gave up 2 bases; unmatched junction bases: 8. This sample is drawn from a study of regulatory T cells in long-lasting Graves disease. Study findings and constraints: Newly diagnosed patients had higher TCR diversity than persistent Graves' patients did. No thyroid tissue was studied; the work used peripheral blood only.

The rearrangement joins TRBV28 to TRBJ2-7; 8 bases fit TRBD2. This clonotype originated in a female donor with Graves disease. The material was peripheral blood mononuclear cells (PBMCs), obtained when the disease was refractory, from a patient treated with antithyroid drugs. This CDR3 reads CASSPPFSGTYEQYF. CDR3 coding DNA: TGTGCCAGCAGTCCCCCATTTAGCGGGACCTACGAGCAGTACTTC. The entire variable domain, with the rest obtained from reference TRBV28 and TRBJ2-7, is as follows: DVKVTQSSRYLVKRTGEKVFLECVQDMDHENMFWYRQDPGLGLRLIYFSYDVKMKEKGDIPEGYSVSREKKERFSLILESASTNQTSMYLCASSPPFSGTYEQYFGPGTRLTVT.